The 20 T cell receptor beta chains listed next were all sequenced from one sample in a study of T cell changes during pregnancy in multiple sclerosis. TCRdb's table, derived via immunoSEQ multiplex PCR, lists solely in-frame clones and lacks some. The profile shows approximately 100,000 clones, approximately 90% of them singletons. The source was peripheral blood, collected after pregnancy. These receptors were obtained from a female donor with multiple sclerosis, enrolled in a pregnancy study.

The CDR3 loop reads CASSGPGTGTTNEQFF. CDR3 nucleotides: TGTGCCAGCAGCGGCCCCGGGACAGGGACTACAAATGAGCAGTTCTTC. The rearrangement links TRBV2 to TRBJ2-1; 9 bases align to TRBD1. The CDR3 loop spans 16 amino acids. Trimming cost V 6 bases and J 7 bases; bases outside gene matches: 13. Per the germline V gene, CDR1 is SNHLY and CDR2 is FYNNEI. Based on the CDR3 plus reference TRBV2 and TRBJ2-1, the full variable domain is EPEVTQTPSHQVTQMGQEVILRCVPISNHLYFYWYRQILGQKVEFLVSFYNNEISEKSEIFDDQFSVERPDGSNFTLKIRSTKLEDSAMYFCASSGPGTGTTNEQFFGPGTRLTVL.

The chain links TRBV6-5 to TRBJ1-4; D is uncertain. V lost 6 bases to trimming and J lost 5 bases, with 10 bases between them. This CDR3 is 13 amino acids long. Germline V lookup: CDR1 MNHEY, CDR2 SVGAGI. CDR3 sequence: CASSRTENEKLFF. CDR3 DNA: TGTGCCAGCAGCCGGACTGAGAATGAAAAACTGTTTTTT.

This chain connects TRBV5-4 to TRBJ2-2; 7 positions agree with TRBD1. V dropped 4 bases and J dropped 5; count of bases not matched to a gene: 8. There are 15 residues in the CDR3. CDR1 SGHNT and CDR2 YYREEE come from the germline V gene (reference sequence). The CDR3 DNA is TGTGCCAGCAGCAGCCTACAGGGGCCTACCGGGGAGCTGTTTTTT. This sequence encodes CASSSLQGPTGELFF.

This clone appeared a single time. The CDR3 nucleotides are TGTGCCAGCAGTCCTCAGGGACTAGTGGGATACAATGAGCAGTTCTTC. This sequence encodes CASSPQGLVGYNEQFF. The V gene is TRBV27, the J gene TRBJ2-1, with 8 bases aligning to TRBD2. The germline V gene has CDR1 MNHEY and CDR2 SMNVEV (reference sequence). The V gene end was trimmed by 5 bases and the J gene end by 4 bases; junction bases not matched to a gene: 10. This CDR3 is 16 amino acids long.

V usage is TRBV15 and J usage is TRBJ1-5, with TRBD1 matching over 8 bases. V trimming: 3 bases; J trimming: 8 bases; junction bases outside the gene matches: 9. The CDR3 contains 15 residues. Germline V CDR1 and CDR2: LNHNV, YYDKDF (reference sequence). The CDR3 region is CATSRGPDRVEPQHF. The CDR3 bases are TGTGCCACCAGCAGGGGGCCGGACAGGGTGGAGCCCCAGCATTTT.

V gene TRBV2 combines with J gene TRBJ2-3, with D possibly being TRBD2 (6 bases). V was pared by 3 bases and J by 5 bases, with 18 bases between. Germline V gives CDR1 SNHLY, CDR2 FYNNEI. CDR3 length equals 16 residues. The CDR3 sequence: CASSEGDSGRGDTQYF. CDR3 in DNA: TGTGCCAGCAGTGAGGGGGACTCCGGTCGTGGAGATACGCAGTATTTT. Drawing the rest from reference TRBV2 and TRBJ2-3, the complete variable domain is EPEVTQTPSHQVTQMGQEVILRCVPISNHLYFYWYRQILGQKVEFLVSFYNNEISEKSEIFDDQFSVERPDGSNFTLKIRSTKLEDSAMYFCASSEGDSGRGDTQYFGPGTRLTVL.

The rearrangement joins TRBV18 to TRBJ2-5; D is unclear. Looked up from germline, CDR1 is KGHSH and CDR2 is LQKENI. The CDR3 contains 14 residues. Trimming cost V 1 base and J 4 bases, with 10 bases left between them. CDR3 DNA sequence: TGTGCCAGCTCACCACGGTCCGGTGGAGAGACCCAGTACTTC. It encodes CASSPRSGGETQYF.

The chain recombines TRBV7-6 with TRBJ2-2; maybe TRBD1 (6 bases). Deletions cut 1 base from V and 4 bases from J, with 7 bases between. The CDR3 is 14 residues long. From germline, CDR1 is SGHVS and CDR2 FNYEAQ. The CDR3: CASSLGGGTGELFF. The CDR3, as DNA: TGTGCCAGCAGCTTAGGAGGGGGCACCGGGGAGCTGTTTTTT.

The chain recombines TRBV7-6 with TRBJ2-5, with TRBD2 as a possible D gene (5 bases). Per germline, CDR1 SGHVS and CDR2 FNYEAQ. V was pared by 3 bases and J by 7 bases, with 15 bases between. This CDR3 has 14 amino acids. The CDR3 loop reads CASSLEDAGGTQYF. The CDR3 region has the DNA TGTGCCAGCAGCTTGGAGGACGCCGGTGGGACCCAGTACTTC.

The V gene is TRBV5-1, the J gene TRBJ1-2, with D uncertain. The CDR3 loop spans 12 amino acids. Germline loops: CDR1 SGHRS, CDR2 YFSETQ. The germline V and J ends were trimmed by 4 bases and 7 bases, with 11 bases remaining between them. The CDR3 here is CASSAAGSGYTF. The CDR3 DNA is TGCGCCAGCAGCGCCGCGGGGAGTGGCTACACCTTC.

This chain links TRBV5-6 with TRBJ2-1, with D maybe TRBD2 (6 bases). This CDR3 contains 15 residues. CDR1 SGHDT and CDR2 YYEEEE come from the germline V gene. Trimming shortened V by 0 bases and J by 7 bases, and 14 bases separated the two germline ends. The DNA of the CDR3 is TGTGCCAGCAGCTTGGAACCCGGGGGTCCGAATGAGCAGTTCTTC. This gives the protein CASSLEPGGPNEQFF.

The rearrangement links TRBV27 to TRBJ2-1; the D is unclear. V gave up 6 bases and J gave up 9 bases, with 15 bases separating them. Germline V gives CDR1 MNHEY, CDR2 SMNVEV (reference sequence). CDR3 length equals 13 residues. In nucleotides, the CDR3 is TGTGCCAGCAGAATTAATAGTGGTTCTGAGCAGTTCTTC. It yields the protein CASRINSGSEQFF.

The CDR3 region has the DNA TGTGCCACCAGCAGAGCCGGGGACGGGGAGCTGTTTTTT. Its protein is CATSRAGDGELFF. This chain connects TRBV15 to TRBJ2-2; D is perhaps TRBD2 (5 bases). CDR3 length: 13 amino acids. V lost 1 base, J lost 7 bases, and 7 bases lay in between. Germline CDR1 LNHNV, CDR2 YYDKDF (reference sequence).

The CDR3, as DNA: TGTGCCAGCAGTTCCCCTCCGGGGATTGACACTGAAGCTTTCTTT. As protein: CASSSPPGIDTEAFF. This chain uses TRBV6-5 with TRBJ1-1; D not resolved. The CDR3 is 15 residues long. The germline V gene has CDR1 MNHEY and CDR2 SVGAGI. V was pared by 4 bases and J by 3 bases, with 15 bases between.

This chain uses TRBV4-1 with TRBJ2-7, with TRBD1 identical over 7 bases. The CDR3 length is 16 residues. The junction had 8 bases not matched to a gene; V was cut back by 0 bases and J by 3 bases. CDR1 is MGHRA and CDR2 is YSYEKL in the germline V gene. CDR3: CASSQDKGGGIYEQYF. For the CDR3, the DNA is TGCGCCAGCAGCCAAGATAAAGGGGGCGGCATCTACGAGCAGTACTTC.

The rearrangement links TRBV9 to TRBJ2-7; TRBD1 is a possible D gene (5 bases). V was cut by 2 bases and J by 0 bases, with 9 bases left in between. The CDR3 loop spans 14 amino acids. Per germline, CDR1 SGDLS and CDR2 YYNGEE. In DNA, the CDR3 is TGTGCCAGCAGCGTTACAGGCAACTCCTACGAGCAGTACTTC. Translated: CASSVTGNSYEQYF.

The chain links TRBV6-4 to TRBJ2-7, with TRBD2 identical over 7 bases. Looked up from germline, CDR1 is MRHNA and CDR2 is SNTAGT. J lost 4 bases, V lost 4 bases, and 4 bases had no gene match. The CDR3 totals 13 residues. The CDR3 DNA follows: TGTGCCAGCAGTGCCATGGGGGGGTACGAGCAGTACTTC. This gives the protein CASSAMGGYEQYF.

This chain's CDR3 is CATRSDINTDTQYF. The CDR3 DNA is TGTGCCACCCGAAGTGACATTAACACAGATACGCAGTATTTT. The chain employs TRBV10-3 and TRBJ2-3; no firm D call. The V gene lost 10 bases and the J gene lost 2 bases, with 16 bases spanning the gap. This CDR3 region has 14 residues. Germline V gene lookup returns CDR1 ENHRY and CDR2 SYGVKD.

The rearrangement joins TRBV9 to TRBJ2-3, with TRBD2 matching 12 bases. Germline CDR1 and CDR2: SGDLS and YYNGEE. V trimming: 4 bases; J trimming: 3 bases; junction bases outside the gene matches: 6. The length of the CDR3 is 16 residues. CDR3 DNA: TGTGCCAGCAGCACGACTACTAGCGGGGGGACAGATACGCAGTATTTT. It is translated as CASSTTTSGGTDTQYF.

The CDR3 coding sequence is TGTGCCAGCAGCTTGGGGAAAGGGGATGAGCAGTACTTC. Its translation is CASSLGKGDEQYF. The rearrangement joins TRBV5-8 to TRBJ2-7, with D tentatively TRBD1 (5 bases). Per the germline V gene, CDR1 is SGHTS and CDR2 is YDEGEE. Trimming pared 0 bases from V and 7 bases from J, leaving 11 bases between. CDR3 size: 13 residues.